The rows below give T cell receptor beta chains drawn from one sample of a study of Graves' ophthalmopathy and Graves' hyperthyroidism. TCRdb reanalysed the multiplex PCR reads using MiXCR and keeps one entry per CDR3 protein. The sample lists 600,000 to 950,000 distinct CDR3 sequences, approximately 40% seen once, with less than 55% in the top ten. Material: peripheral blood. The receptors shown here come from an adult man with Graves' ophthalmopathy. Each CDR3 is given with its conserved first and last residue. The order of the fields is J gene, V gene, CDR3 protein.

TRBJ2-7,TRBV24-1,CATSDFGQGCYEQYF
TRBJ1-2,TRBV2,CASTETGTGLSGYTF
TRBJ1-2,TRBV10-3,CAISVRDREYTF
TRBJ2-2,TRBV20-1,CSARTLAGVESGELFF
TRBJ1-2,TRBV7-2,CASSAQVPGTRGYGYTF
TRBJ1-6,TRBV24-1,CATKLSGTGDSPLHF
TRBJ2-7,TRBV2,CASSVKGSHEQYF
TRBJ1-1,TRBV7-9,CASSQVGGKNTEAFF
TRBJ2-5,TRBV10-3,CAIKQTSEETQYF
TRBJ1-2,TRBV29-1,CSVGTRLWDYGYTF
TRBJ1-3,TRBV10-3,CAISEGDTIYF
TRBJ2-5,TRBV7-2,CASSLDRGTQYF
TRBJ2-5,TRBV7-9,CASSSPARQGETQYF
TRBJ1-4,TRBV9,CASSPPLDEKLFF
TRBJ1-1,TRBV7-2,CASSPAGGSTEAFF
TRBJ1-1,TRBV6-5,CASRKVGGTEAFF
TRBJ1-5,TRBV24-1,CASSYSFGRGGINQPQHF
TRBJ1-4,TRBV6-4,CASSGGDGAIEKLFF
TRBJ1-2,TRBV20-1,CSARGSAGASYGYTF
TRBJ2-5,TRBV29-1,CSVEDRELEETQYF
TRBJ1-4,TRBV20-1,CSAFQGVANEKLFF
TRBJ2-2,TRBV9,CASSVGITNTGELFF
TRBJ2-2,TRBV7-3,CASSPQRGNTNTGELFF
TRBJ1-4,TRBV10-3,CASSEANLWVEKLFF
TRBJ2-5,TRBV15,CATNRGRFETQYF
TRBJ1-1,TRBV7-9,CASSPGVGAMDTEAFF
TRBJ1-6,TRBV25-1,CASSDSAGEDSPLHF
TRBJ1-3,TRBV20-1,CSASGLDILSGNTIYF
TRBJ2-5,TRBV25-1,CASSTSGRRETQYF
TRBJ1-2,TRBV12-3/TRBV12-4,CASSLSGVDYGYTF
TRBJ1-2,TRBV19,CASGDNRGLDGYTF
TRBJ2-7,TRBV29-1,CSVERVGPRGDYEQYF
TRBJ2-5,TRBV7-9,CASSPGWETQYF
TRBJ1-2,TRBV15,CATSRDWDSYGYTF
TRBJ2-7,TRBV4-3,CASSSSSGGSYEQYF
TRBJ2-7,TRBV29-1,CSGGQGGGGYEQYF
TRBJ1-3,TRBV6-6,CASTLGGGSSGNTIYF
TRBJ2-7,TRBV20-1,CSAILSGRGEQYF
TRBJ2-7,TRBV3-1,CAGSQGGDEQYF